These 18 T cell receptor beta chains originate from one sample sequenced in a study of T-cell memory formation after mild COVID-19. TCRdb re-called the 5' RACE reads with MiXCR, one entry per CDR3 protein. The data show about 280,000 distinct CDR3 sequences, approximately 7.6% seen once. The sequenced sample consisted of PBMCs or a T cell subset sorted from them (not recorded which). These receptors were collected from a man in his late teens or twenties who had mild COVID-19 (a few samples of this study predate the infection). Cell type and time point are not known.

This clonotype was seen only a few times. V is TRBV7-2 and J is TRBJ1-1; 8 positions match TRBD1. Germline V gene sequence: CDR1 SGHTA, CDR2 FQGNSA. CDR3 size: 17 residues. With 5 bases clipped from V and 1 base from J, the junction kept 12 bases outside the gene matches. CDR3: CASSVYADRVGNTEAFF. DNA for the CDR3: TGTGCCAGCAGCGTATACGCGGACAGGGTCGGGAACACTGAAGCTTTCTTT.

This clonotype was seen many times. The V call is TRBV5-4, the J call TRBJ2-2; unclear D gene. The germline V gene has CDR1 SGHNT and CDR2 YYREEE (reference sequence). This CDR3 region has 15 residues. Trimming pared 2 bases from V and 0 bases from J, leaving 8 bases between. The CDR3 loop reads CASSFGFPNTGELFF. In nucleotides, the CDR3 is TGTGCCAGCAGCTTTGGTTTCCCGAACACCGGGGAGCTGTTTTTT.

This chain uses TRBV7-2 with TRBJ1-5; D is uncertain. The germline V and J ends were trimmed by 8 bases and 5 bases, with 10 bases remaining between them. Germline V CDR1 and CDR2: SGHTA, FQGNSA. This CDR3 has 12 amino acids. The CDR3 here is CASSLFDQPQHF. The CDR3 DNA is TGTGCCAGCTCACTTTTTGATCAGCCCCAGCATTTT.

This chain joins TRBV7-3 and TRBJ1-5, with D hard to call. Germline-derived CDR1 and CDR2 are SGHTA and FQGTGA. V lost 5 bases to trimming and J lost 5 bases, with 10 bases between them. CDR3 size: 13 residues. The CDR3 loop is CASSPDGDQPQHF. CDR3 bases: TGTGCCAGCAGCCCGGACGGGGATCAGCCCCAGCATTTT.

This clonotype was observed a few times. The DNA for the CDR3 is TGCGCCAGCAGCCAACGCACAGGGGACACAGATACGCAGTATTTT. Protein product: CASSQRTGDTDTQYF. This chain joins TRBV4-3 and TRBJ2-3; 7 bases are shared with TRBD1. The CDR3 runs 15 residues. V dropped 2 bases and J dropped 2; count of bases not matched to a gene: 4. The germline V gene has CDR1 LGHNA and CDR2 YSLEER.

V usage is TRBV6-1 and J usage is TRBJ2-3, with D perhaps assigned TRBD1 or TRBD2 (5 bases each). The germline gives CDR1 MNHNS, CDR2 SASEGT. The ends were cut back, 3 bases at V and 1 base at J, with 8 bases in the middle. The CDR3 loop spans 14 amino acids. The CDR3 DNA sequence: TGTGCCAGCAGTGAGGGGGTAGGCACAGATACGCAGTATTTT. This gives the protein CASSEGVGTDTQYF.

In its sample, this clonotype was seen many times. The chain uses TRBV27 and TRBJ2-5, with D unresolved. The CDR3 runs 13 residues. Germline V CDR1 and CDR2: MNHEY, SMNVEV (reference sequence). V was trimmed by 5 bases and J by 1 base, leaving 8 bases between them. CDR3 sequence (DNA): TGTGCCAGCAGTCAGAGAGTCCAAGAGACCCAGTACTTC. Its protein product is CASSQRVQETQYF.

This clonotype was seen ten or more times. The gene calls are TRBV20-1 and TRBJ1-4; 8 bases align to TRBD1. The V and J ends lost 3 bases and 5 bases, in that order; junction bases with no gene match: 2. Per germline, CDR1 DFQATT and CDR2 SNEGSKA (reference sequence). This CDR3 is built from 13 residues. CDR3 sequence reads: CSARRQGNEKLFF. The CDR3 bases are TGCAGTGCTAGGCGACAGGGGAATGAAAAACTGTTTTTT.

This clonotype was counted many times. J is TRBJ2-5 and V is TRBV5-1, with TRBD2 identical over 11 bases. The germline V gene has CDR1 SGHRS and CDR2 YFSETQ. The CDR3 sequence is 14 residues long. Unmatched junction bases numbered 1, after V lost 3 bases and J lost 3 bases. The CDR3 region is CASSWGLAEETQYF. The CDR3, as DNA: TGCGCCAGCAGCTGGGGACTAGCGGAAGAGACCCAGTACTTC.

This clonotype has ten or more counts. The chain employs TRBV20-1 and TRBJ2-7, with 8 bases matching TRBD2. V shed 6 bases, J shed 3 bases, and the junction held 10 bases outside the gene matches. The CDR3 has 14 amino acids. The germline gives CDR1 DFQATT, CDR2 SNEGSKA (reference sequence). The DNA for the CDR3 is TGCAGTGCACCCCGGGGGACTAGTGTCTACGAGCAGTACGTC. Residues: CSAPRGTSVYEQYV.

The rearrangement joins TRBV18 to TRBJ1-3; TRBD1 is a possible D gene (5 bases). The germline CDR1 and CDR2 sequences are KGHSH and LQKENI. Between the trimmed V and J ends, which lost 2 bases and 0 bases, there was a span of 11 bases. CDR3 length: 16 residues. The CDR3 reads CASSPETVSSGNTIYF. CDR3 sequence (DNA): TGTGCCAGCTCACCAGAGACAGTCAGCTCTGGAAACACCATATATTTT.

The chain combines TRBV7-6 with TRBJ2-3; TRBD1 or TRBD2 may be the D gene (6 bases each). V was pared by 0 bases and J by 1 base, with 14 bases between. This CDR3 has 17 residues. Per germline, CDR1 SGHVS and CDR2 FNYEAQ. CDR3: CASSLALTGAGTDTQYF. CDR3 nucleotide sequence: TGTGCCAGCAGCTTAGCCCTAACGGGGGCGGGCACAGATACGCAGTATTTT.

This clonotype was found a few times. The chain is built from TRBV7-8 and TRBJ2-1, with TRBD1 as a possible D gene (5 bases). Looked up from germline, CDR1 is SGHVS and CDR2 is FQNEAQ. V lost 5 bases and J lost 7, with 18 bases in between. CDR3 size: 15 residues. The CDR3 DNA sequence: TGTGCCAGCAGCCCCCGGACAACGCTCTGGAATGAGCAGTTCTTC. Amino acid sequence: CASSPRTTLWNEQFF.

This clonotype was seen more than once but under ten times. This sequence joins TRBV7-8 and TRBJ1-1, with D possibly matching TRBD1 (6 bases). V lost 3 bases, J lost 0 bases, and 11 bases lay in between. The CDR3 extends over 15 amino acids. From germline, CDR1 is SGHVS and CDR2 FQNEAQ. CDR3 coding DNA: TGTGCCAGCAGCTTGCGGACAGACCTGAACACTGAAGCTTTCTTT. It encodes CASSLRTDLNTEAFF.

The chain is built from TRBV10-3 and TRBJ1-5; D not certain. Trimming removed 2 bases from V and 4 bases from J, with 3 bases in between. The CDR3 runs to 12 residues. The germline CDR1 and CDR2 sequences are ENHRY and SYGVKD. CDR3 in amino acids: CAISEINQPQHF. Written as DNA, the CDR3 is TGTGCCATCAGTGAGATTAATCAGCCCCAGCATTTT.

This clonotype appeared a few times. The chain couples TRBV5-1 to TRBJ1-4, with TRBD1 as a possible D gene (6 bases). Trimming stripped 4 bases from V and 0 bases from J, with 13 bases between. Germline values: CDR1 SGHRS, CDR2 YFSETQ. This CDR3 spans 16 amino acids. The CDR3 sequence is CASSIGQLSTNEKLFF. Here the CDR3 DNA reads TGCGCCAGCAGCATAGGACAGCTCTCAACTAATGAAAAACTGTTTTTT.

This clonotype has a handful of counts. The V gene is TRBV7-9, the J gene TRBJ1-1; D gene unclear. The V end lost 2 bases, the J end lost 7 bases, and 11 bases lay between the germline ends. CDR3 length: 13 amino acids. Germline V gene sequence: CDR1 SEHNR, CDR2 FQNEAQ (reference sequence). The CDR3 loop is CASSLSEVDEAFF. CDR3 DNA: TGTGCCAGCAGCTTAAGCGAGGTGGATGAAGCTTTCTTT.

Only a few counts were recorded for this clonotype. The rearrangement uses TRBV28 and TRBJ1-2; 9 bases align to TRBD1. The V gene's germline CDR1 is MDHEN and CDR2 SYDVKM. This CDR3 is 14 amino acids long. Trimming removed 6 bases from V and 2 bases from J; junction bases left unmatched: 4. CDR3 DNA sequence: TGTGCCAGCAGCTGGGGACAGGGCAACTATGGCTACACCTTC. Its protein product is CASSWGQGNYGYTF.